The rows below give T cell receptor beta chains drawn from one sample of a study of shared clonotypes between healthy human individuals. Profiled with immunoSEQ multiplex PCR; TCRdb holds only in-frame clones, not every one. The data show about 2.4 million clones, about 92% seen once. The sample was naive CD4+ T cells sorted from blood. Receptors originate from a man aged 18-30 years in good health. Each CDR3 is given with its conserved first and last residue. Fields, in order: clone size, V gene, CDR3 length, D gene, J gene, CDR3 DNA, CDR3 protein. A D gene is named only where the DNA matches it firmly. Expanded clones get a size class; other rows say once, few or many, or leave the size out.

-	TRBV11-2	15	TRBD1	TRBJ1-5	TGTGCCAGCAGCAGGACAGGGAATAGCAATCAGCCCCAGCATTTT	CASSRTGNSNQPQHF
-	TRBV19	17	TRBD2	TRBJ2-1	TGTGCCAGTAGTACCCGGACTAGCGGTAGCTCCTACAATGAGCAGTTCTTC	CASSTRTSGSSYNEQFF
-	TRBV19	16	-	TRBJ2-3	TGTGCCAGTAGTATGGGGGGAGTGAGGAGCACAGATACGCAGTATTTT	CASSMGGVRSTDTQYF
-	TRBV6-5	16	-	TRBJ2-5	TGTGCCAGCAGTTACTCGGTCGGCAGTTTTGGAGAGACCCAGTACTTC	CASSYSVGSFGETQYF
-	TRBV4-1	19	TRBD2	TRBJ2-1	TGCGCCAGCTCCCCCGGACTCGGGTGGACTAGCGGGAGGTACAATGAGCAGTTCTTC	CASSPGLGWTSGRYNEQFF
-	TRBV6-5	15	TRBD1	TRBJ1-1	TGTGCCAGCAGTTACTCGACAGGGGGCGTCACTGAAGCTTTCTTT	CASSYSTGGVTEAFF
-	TRBV14	14	-	TRBJ1-1	TGTGCCAGCAGCCAAGTAGGAGGTGTCACTGAAGCTTTCTTT	CASSQVGGVTEAFF
-	TRBV18	13	TRBD1	TRBJ2-7	TGTGCCAGCGGACAGGGGATAACCTACGAGCAGTACTTC	CASGQGITYEQYF
few	TRBV5-1	12	TRBD1	TRBJ1-1	TGCGCCAGCAGCTTCAGGGGGACTGAAGCTTTCTTT	CASSFRGTEAFF
-	TRBV29-1	12	-	TRBJ2-1	TGCAGCGTTAGGAGTAGCGCCAATGAGCAGTTCTTC	CSVRSSANEQFF
-	TRBV4-1	15	-	TRBJ2-7	TGCGCCAGCAGCCAAGATGCGGCAGGGCCCTACGAGCAGTACTTC	CASSQDAAGPYEQYF
-	TRBV7-9	17	TRBD1	TRBJ2-2	TGTGCCAGCAGCTTTGAACAGGGGGCCCTGAACACCGGGGAGCTGTTTTTT	CASSFEQGALNTGELFF
-	TRBV9	19	-	TRBJ1-2	TGTGCCAGCAGCGTAGAAATAGGTCCGGGGGGCTGGTCGAACTATGGCTACACCTTC	CASSVEIGPGGWSNYGYTF
-	TRBV9	16	-	TRBJ1-6	TGTGCCAGCAGCGCGGGGGGGACGGCGTATAATTCACCCCTCCACTTT	CASSAGGTAYNSPLHF
-	TRBV9	18	-	TRBJ2-4	TGTGCCAGCAGCCCTGGACTCAGTGGCTCCCTGGCCAAAAACATTCAGTACTTC	CASSPGLSGSLAKNIQYF
-	TRBV11-2	16	-	TRBJ1-1	TGTGCCAGCAGCTTAGTCCCGGCCCGCATGAACACTGAAGCTTTCTTT	CASSLVPARMNTEAFF
-	TRBV6-1	15	-	TRBJ1-5	TGTGCCAGCAGTCTAGACCGCCTTAGCAATCAGCCCCAGCATTTT	CASSLDRLSNQPQHF
-	TRBV19	13	TRBD1	TRBJ2-1	TGTGCCAGCAGCGGACAGGGCTGGAATGAGCAGTTCTTC	CASSGQGWNEQFF
-	TRBV25-1	13	-	TRBJ2-7	TGTGCCAGCAGTGACGGCGGCTCCTACGAGCAGTACTTC	CASSDGGSYEQYF
-	TRBV7-3	13	-	TRBJ1-1	TGTGCCAGCAGCCTGACAGACATGAATGAAGCTTTCTTT	CASSLTDMNEAFF
few	TRBV2	15	-	TRBJ2-1	TGTGCCAGCAGTGAAGAGGGGGTAGCATACAATGAGCAGTTCTTC	CASSEEGVAYNEQFF
-	TRBV7-8	15	-	TRBJ2-1	TGTGCCAGCAGCATTGACGTGGGTGGTTACAATGAGCAGTTCTTC	CASSIDVGGYNEQFF
-	TRBV5-1	14	-	TRBJ2-7	TGCGCCAGCAGCGCCGGTCAGGGATCCAACGAGCAGTACTTC	CASSAGQGSNEQYF
once	TRBV7-2	13	-	TRBJ2-1	TGTGCCAGCAGCTTAACCAGTAACAATGAGCAGTTCTTC	CASSLTSNNEQFF
-	TRBV5-1	14	-	TRBJ2-3	TGCGCCAGCAGCTTGGACAGGGAGGCAGATACGCAGTATTTT	CASSLDREADTQYF
-	TRBV19	16	-	TRBJ1-3	TGTGCCAGTAGTATAGCCACGCTAGCCTCTGGAAACACCATATATTTT	CASSIATLASGNTIYF
-	TRBV6-1	16	-	TRBJ2-7	TGTGCCAGCAGTGAGGCGGGGCAGGGGCTCTCCTACGAGCAGTACTTC	CASSEAGQGLSYEQYF
-	TRBV11-2	16	-	TRBJ1-3	TGTGCCAGCAGCTGGACCGACAGACCCTCTGGAAACACCATATATTTT	CASSWTDRPSGNTIYF
-	TRBV19	14	-	TRBJ1-6	TGTGCCAGTAGTATAGGTCCCTCCAATTCACCCCTCCACTTT	CASSIGPSNSPLHF
-	TRBV5-1	17	-	TRBJ2-3	TGCGCCAGCAGCTTGGATTCGGGGGTCTCTCGGGGAGATACGCAGTATTTT	CASSLDSGVSRGDTQYF
-	TRBV5-1	16	TRBD1	TRBJ1-2	TGCGCCAGCAGCTCCCCACCCGGACAGGACTCCTATGGCTACACCTTC	CASSSPPGQDSYGYTF